These T cell receptor beta chains were read from a single sample in a study of control samples from healthy donors and cancer patients. Clones were sequenced by immunoSEQ multiplex PCR, and TCRdb holds only the in-frame ones, with some missing. This table has 130,000 to 150,000 clones, roughly 94% appearing once. Sample: PBMCs. Receptors originate from a man in his fifties or sixties with colorectal cancer. CDR3s include the opening cysteine and the closing phenylalanine or tryptophan. Each record gives: clone size, V gene, D gene, J gene, CDR3 protein, CDR3 DNA. D genes are given only for firm matches. Clone size appears in some rows only: once, few, many, or a class for an expanded clone.

NA	TRBV11-2	NA	TRBJ2-5	CAVSRGAGETQYF	TGTGCCGTGAGTCGGGGGGCCGGGGAGACCCAGTACTTC
NA	TRBV18	NA	TRBJ2-1	CASSPVNSYNEQFF	TGTGCCAGCTCACCAGTGAACTCCTACAATGAGCAGTTCTTC
NA	TRBV18	TRBD2	TRBJ2-1	CASSPPVGGGAYEQFF	TGTGCCAGCTCACCACCGGTTGGCGGGGGGGCCTATGAGCAGTTCTTC
NA	TRBV19	NA	TRBJ1-5	CASSTQGSGNQPQHF	TGTGCCAGTAGTACACAGGGAAGCGGCAATCAGCCCCAGCATTTT
NA	TRBV9	TRBD2	TRBJ2-3	CASSVGGGRTDTQYF	TGTGCCAGCAGCGTAGGCGGGGGGCGCACAGATACGCAGTATTTT
NA	TRBV4-3	TRBD1	TRBJ2-3	CASSQEQGMETQYF	TGCGCCAGCAGCCAAGAACAGGGGATGGAGACGCAGTATTTT
NA	TRBV6-2/TRBV6-3	NA	TRBJ1-4	CASSSGEKLFF	TGTGCCAGCAGCTCTGGGGAGAAACTGTTTTTT
NA	TRBV5-1	NA	TRBJ1-4	CASSLGLINEKLFF	TGCGCCAGCAGCTTGGGACTGATAAATGAAAAACTGTTTTTT
NA	TRBV12-3/TRBV12-4	NA	TRBJ1-1	CASSLGGLGEAFF	TGTGCCAGCAGTTTAGGGGGGCTCGGTGAAGCTTTCTTT
once	TRBV3-1/TRBV3-2	TRBD2	TRBJ2-3	CASSQEPAGGLTDTQYF	TGTGCCAGCAGCCAAGAACCGGCGGGGGGATTGACAGATACGCAGTATTTT
NA	TRBV5-1	TRBD1	TRBJ2-3	CASSWETGVDTQYF	TGCGCCAGCAGCTGGGAGACAGGGGTAGATACGCAGTATTTT
NA	TRBV20-1	NA	TRBJ1-3	CSASRGNTIYF	TGCAGTGCTAGCAGGGGTAACACCATATATTTT
NA	TRBV3-1/TRBV3-2	TRBD1	TRBJ2-7	CASSQDPLTGTEQYF	TGTGCCAGCAGCCAAGATCCCCTGACAGGGACCGAGCAGTACTTC
NA	TRBV4-1	TRBD1	TRBJ2-2	CASSQDGDRVRPNTGELFF	TGCGCCAGCAGCCAAGACGGGGACAGGGTCCGGCCTAACACCGGGGAGCTGTTTTTT
NA	TRBV28	TRBD1	TRBJ1-4	CASRKTGGGEKLFF	TGTGCCAGCAGAAAGACAGGGGGCGGTGAAAAACTGTTTTTT
NA	TRBV30	TRBD2	TRBJ2-2	CAWKSGGLAATGELFF	TGTGCCTGGAAGTCTGGTGGTCTAGCGGCCACCGGGGAGCTGTTTTTT
NA	TRBV5-4	NA	TRBJ1-1	CASSWTEGTEAFF	TGTGCCAGCAGCTGGACAGAGGGCACTGAAGCTTTCTTT
NA	TRBV6-5	NA	TRBJ2-7	CASSQYEQYF	TGTGCCAGCAGTCAGTACGAGCAGTACTTC
NA	TRBV7-9	TRBD2	TRBJ2-3	CASSLERGGADTQYF	TGTGCCAGCAGCTTGGAGCGGGGGGGTGCAGATACGCAGTATTTT
NA	TRBV18	NA	TRBJ2-3	CASSPAPGDTQYF	TGTGCCAGCTCACCCGCCCCAGGGGATACGCAGTATTTT
NA	TRBV2	NA	TRBJ1-5	CASSVGGLGNQPQHF	TGTGCCAGCAGTGTCGGGGGGCTGGGCAATCAGCCCCAGCATTTT
NA	TRBV28	TRBD1	TRBJ2-7	CASRQPGQKYEQYF	TGTGCCAGCAGGCAGCCGGGACAGAAGTACGAGCAGTACTTC
NA	TRBV11-2	NA	TRBJ1-1	CASSLTLAGDTEAFF	TGTGCCAGCAGCCTAACTTTGGCGGGAGACACTGAAGCTTTCTTT
NA	TRBV5-1	NA	TRBJ2-1	CASSLLPTLHNEQFF	TGCGCCAGCAGCCTCCTCCCGACCCTACACAATGAGCAGTTCTTC
NA	TRBV7-9	NA	TRBJ1-2	CASSDAGPANYGYTF	TGTGCCAGCAGCGACGCCGGGCCCGCTAACTATGGCTACACCTTC
NA	TRBV7-2	NA	TRBJ2-3	CASSTSTGSNTDTQYF	TGTGCCAGCAGCACCTCCACAGGATCTAACACAGATACGCAGTATTTT
NA	TRBV10-3	TRBD1	TRBJ2-5	CAISGGQPLETQYF	TGTGCCATCAGTGGGGGACAGCCCCTAGAGACCCAGTACTTC
NA	TRBV27	NA	TRBJ1-5	CASSPLSGAGNQPQHF	TGTGCCAGCAGCCCCCTATCGGGGGCCGGCAATCAGCCCCAGCATTTT
NA	TRBV30	NA	TRBJ2-3	CAWNRGTDTQYF	TGTGCCTGGAACCGGGGCACAGATACGCAGTATTTT
NA	TRBV6-4	NA	TRBJ1-2	CARTPGVGGPYGYTF	TGTGCCAGGACGCCGGGGGTGGGGGGCCCCTATGGCTACACCTTC
NA	TRBV5-1	NA	TRBJ1-3	CASSPGLFSGNTIYF	TGCGCCAGCAGCCCGGGACTGTTCTCTGGAAACACCATATATTTT
once	TRBV6-5	TRBD1	TRBJ2-7	CASGGQSSYEQYF	TGTGCCAGCGGGGGACAGAGCTCCTACGAGCAGTACTTC
NA	TRBV6-2/TRBV6-3	NA	TRBJ1-1	CASSYGPWDTEAFF	TGTGCCAGCAGTTATGGGCCCTGGGACACTGAAGCTTTCTTT
NA	TRBV30	NA	TRBJ1-1	CAWSVRGYREAFF	TGTGCCTGGAGTGTACGGGGATACCGTGAAGCTTTCTTT
NA	TRBV7-9	NA	TRBJ1-1	CASSPPGGNTEAFF	TGTGCCAGCAGCCCCCCGGGAGGAAACACTGAAGCTTTCTTT
NA	TRBV29-1	NA	TRBJ1-3	CSVRGGNTIYF	TGCAGCGTGAGGGGGGGAAACACCATATATTTT
NA	TRBV5-1	TRBD2	TRBJ2-3	CASSLTSGSSTDTQYF	TGCGCCAGCAGCTTAACTAGCGGATCTAGCACAGATACGCAGTATTTT
NA	TRBV7-2	TRBD1	TRBJ2-1	CASSLDRGQWDEQFF	TGTGCCAGCAGCTTGGACAGGGGGCAATGGGATGAGCAGTTCTTC
NA	TRBV5-6	NA	TRBJ2-7	CASSFTYEQYF	TGTGCCAGCAGCTTCACCTACGAGCAGTACTTC
NA	TRBV24-1	NA	TRBJ2-4	CATSGDQNIQYF	TGTGCCACCAGCGGAGATCAAAACATTCAGTACTTC
NA	TRBV28	NA	TRBJ1-1	CASIETMNTEAFF	TGTGCCAGCATAGAGACTATGAACACTGAAGCTTTCTTT
NA	TRBV6-5	NA	TRBJ1-1	CASSRLTQSTEAFF	TGTGCCAGCAGCCGATTAACTCAGAGCACTGAAGCTTTCTTT